This TCR beta chain appears in the sequencing data of a study of OX40 agonist ivuxolimab in advanced cancers. Study as a whole: Ivuxolimab, an agonistic anti-OX40 (CD134) antibody, was given to patients. Melanoma, hepatocellular carcinoma, head and neck or renal cell cancer occurred in dose-escalation patients.

Germline CDR1 SGHNT, CDR2 YYREEE (reference sequence). The CDR3 has 14 residues. Trimming took 1 base from V and 7 from J, leaving 11 bases between them. Study-wide results and limits: Relative to CD4+, CD8+ T cells held more expanded clones on average. At 0.1 to 3.0 mg/kg and by week 6, CD4+ and CD8+ T cells in the blood had expanded clonally.

Points on this clone: Its specificity is not known.

Here immunoSEQ multiplex PCR was the method, and the copy in TCRdb shows in-frame clones only, minus some. The repertoire includes 65,000 to 85,000 clones, approximately 89% of them detected once, and 2% to 2.5% sits in the top ten. J is TRBJ2-2 and V is TRBV5-4, with a possible D match to TRBD2 (5 bases). Sequences were derived from CD4+ or CD8+ T cells sorted from blood, sampled in a trial of the OX40 agonist ivuxolimab. The clonotype originates from an adult with an advanced solid tumor such as melanoma, head and neck, liver or kidney cancer. DNA for the CDR3: TGTGCCAGCAGCTTGAAAGTCAGCGGCGGGGAGCTGTTTTTT. Amino acid sequence: CASSLKVSGGELFF.